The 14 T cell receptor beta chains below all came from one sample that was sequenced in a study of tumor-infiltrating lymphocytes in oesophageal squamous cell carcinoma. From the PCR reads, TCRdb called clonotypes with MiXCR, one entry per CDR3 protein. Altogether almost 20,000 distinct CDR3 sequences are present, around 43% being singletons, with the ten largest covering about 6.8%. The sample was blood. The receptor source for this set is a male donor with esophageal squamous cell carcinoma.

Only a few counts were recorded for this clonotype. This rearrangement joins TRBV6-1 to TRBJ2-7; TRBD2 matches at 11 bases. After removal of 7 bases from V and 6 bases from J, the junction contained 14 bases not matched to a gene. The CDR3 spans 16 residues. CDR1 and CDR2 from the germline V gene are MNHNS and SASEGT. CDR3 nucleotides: TGTGCCAGCACGGGGAGAATACTAGCGGGAGCTGGCGAGCAGTACTTC. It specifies CASTGRILAGAGEQYF.

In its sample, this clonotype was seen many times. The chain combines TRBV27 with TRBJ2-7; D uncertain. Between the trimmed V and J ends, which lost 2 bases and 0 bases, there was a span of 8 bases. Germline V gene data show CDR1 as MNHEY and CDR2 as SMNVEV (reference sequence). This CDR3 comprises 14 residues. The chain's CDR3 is CASSLLQRSYEQYF. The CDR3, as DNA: TGTGCCAGCAGTTTACTACAGCGCTCCTACGAGCAGTACTTC.

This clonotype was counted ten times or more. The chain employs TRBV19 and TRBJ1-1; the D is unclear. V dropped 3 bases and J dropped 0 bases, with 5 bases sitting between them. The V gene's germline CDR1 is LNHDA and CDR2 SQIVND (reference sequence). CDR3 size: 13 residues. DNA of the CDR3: TGTGCCAGTAGTATTTCGATGAACACTGAAGCTTTCTTT. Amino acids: CASSISMNTEAFF.

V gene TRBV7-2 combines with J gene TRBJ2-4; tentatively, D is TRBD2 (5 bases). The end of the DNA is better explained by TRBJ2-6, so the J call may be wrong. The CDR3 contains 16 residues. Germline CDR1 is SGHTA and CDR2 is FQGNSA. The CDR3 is CASSLAPGIGANVLTF. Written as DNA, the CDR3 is TGTGCCAGCAGCTTAGCGCCCGGGATCGGGGCCAACGTCCTGACTTTC.

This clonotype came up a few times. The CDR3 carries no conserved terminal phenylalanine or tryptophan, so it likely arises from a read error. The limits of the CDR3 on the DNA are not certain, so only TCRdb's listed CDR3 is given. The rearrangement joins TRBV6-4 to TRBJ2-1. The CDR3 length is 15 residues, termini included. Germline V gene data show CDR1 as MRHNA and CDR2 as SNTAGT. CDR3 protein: CASSYDGSYGYTFGS.

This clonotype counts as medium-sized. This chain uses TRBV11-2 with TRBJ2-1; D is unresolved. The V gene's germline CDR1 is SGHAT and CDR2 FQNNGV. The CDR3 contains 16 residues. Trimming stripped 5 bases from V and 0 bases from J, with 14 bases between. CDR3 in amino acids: CASSRQSWGSYNEQFF. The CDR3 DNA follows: TGTGCCAGCAGCCGGCAGTCCTGGGGCTCCTACAATGAGCAGTTCTTC. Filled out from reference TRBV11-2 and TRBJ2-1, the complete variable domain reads EAGVAQSPRYKIIEKRQSVAFWCNPISGHATLYWYQQILGQGPKLLIQFQNNGVVDDSQLPKDRFSAERLKGVDSTLKIQPAKLEDSAVYLCASSRQSWGSYNEQFFGPGTRLTVL.

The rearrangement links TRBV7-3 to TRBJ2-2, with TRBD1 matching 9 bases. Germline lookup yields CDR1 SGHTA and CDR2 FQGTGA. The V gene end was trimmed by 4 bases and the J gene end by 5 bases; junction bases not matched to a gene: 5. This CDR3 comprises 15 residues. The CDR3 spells CASSSDRGLTGELFF. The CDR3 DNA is TGTGCCAGCAGCTCCGACAGGGGGTTGACCGGGGAGCTGTTTTTT.

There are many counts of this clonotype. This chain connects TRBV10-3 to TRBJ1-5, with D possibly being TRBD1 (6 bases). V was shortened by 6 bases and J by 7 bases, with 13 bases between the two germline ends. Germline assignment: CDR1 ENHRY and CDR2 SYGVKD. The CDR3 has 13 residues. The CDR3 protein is CAIRDQGNQPQHF. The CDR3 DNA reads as TGTGCCATCAGGGACCAGGGGAACCAGCCCCAGCATTTT.

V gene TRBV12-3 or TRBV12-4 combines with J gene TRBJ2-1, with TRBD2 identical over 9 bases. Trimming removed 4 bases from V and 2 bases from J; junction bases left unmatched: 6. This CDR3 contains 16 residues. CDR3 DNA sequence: TGTGCCAGCAGTTCACAGCGGGGGGCGACCTACAATGAGCAGTTCTTC. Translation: CASSSQRGATYNEQFF.

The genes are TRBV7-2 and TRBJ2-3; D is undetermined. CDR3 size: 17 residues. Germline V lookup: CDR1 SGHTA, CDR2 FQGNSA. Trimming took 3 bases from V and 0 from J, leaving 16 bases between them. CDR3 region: CASSFYVSSLSTDTQYF. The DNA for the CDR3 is TGTGCCAGCAGCTTTTACGTCAGCTCTCTCAGCACAGATACGCAGTATTTT. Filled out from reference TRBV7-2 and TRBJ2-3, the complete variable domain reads GAGVSQSPSNKVTEKGKDVELRCDPISGHTALYWYRQSLGQGLEFLIYFQGNSAPDKSGLPSDRFSAERTGGSVSTLTIQRTQQEDSAVYLCASSFYVSSLSTDTQYFGPGTRLTVL.

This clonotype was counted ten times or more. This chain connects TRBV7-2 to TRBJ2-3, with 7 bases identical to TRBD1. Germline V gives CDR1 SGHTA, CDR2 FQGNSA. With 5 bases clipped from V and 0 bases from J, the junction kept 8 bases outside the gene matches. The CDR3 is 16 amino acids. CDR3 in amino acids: CASSARQGGSTDTQYF. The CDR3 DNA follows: TGTGCCAGCAGCGCTCGACAGGGTGGGAGCACAGATACGCAGTATTTT.

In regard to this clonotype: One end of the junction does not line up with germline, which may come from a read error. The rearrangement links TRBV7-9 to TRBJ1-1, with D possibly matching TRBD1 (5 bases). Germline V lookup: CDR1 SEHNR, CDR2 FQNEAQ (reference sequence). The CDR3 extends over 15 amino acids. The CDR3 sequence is CASRTYTGRDTEAFF. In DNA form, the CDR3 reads TGTGCCAGCAGAACTTACACGGGGCGTGACACAGAAGCTTTCTTT.

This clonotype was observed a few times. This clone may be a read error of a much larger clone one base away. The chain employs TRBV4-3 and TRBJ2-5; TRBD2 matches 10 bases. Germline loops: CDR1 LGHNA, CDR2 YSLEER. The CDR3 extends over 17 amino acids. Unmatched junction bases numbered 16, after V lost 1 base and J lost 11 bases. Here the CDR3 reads CASSQGGLGTSDNEQYF. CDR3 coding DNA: TGCGCCAGCAGCCAAGGGGGGCTGGGGACTAGCGACAATGAGCAGTACTTC.

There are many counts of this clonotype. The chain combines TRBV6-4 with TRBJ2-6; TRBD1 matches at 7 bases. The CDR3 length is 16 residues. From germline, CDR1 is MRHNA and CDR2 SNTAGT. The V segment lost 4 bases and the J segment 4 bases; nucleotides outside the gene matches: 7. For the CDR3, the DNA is TGTGCCAGCAGTGCCCGACAGGGAACGGGGGCCAACGTCCTGACTTTC. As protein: CASSARQGTGANVLTF.